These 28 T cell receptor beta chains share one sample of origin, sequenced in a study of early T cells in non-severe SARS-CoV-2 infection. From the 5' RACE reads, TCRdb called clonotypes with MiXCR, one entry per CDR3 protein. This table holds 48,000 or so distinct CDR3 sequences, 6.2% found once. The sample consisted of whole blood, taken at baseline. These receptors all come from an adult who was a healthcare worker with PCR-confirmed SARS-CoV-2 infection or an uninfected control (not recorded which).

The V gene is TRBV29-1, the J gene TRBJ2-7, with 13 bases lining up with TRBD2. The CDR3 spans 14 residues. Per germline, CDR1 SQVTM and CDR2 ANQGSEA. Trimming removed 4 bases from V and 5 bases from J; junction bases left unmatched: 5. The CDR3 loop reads CSVGLAGGGHEQYF. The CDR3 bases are TGCAGCGTTGGACTAGCGGGAGGTGGGCACGAGCAGTACTTC.

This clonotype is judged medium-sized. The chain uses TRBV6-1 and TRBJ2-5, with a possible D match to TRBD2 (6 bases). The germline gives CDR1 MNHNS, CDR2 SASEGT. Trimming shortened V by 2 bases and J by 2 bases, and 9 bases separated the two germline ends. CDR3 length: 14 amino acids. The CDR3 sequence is CASSEMAGQETQYF. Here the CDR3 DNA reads TGTGCCAGCAGTGAAATGGCGGGACAAGAGACCCAGTACTTC.

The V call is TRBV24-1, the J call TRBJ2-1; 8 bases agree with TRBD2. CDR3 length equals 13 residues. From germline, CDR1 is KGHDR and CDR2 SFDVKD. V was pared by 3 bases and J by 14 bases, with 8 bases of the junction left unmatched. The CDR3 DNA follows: TGTGCCACCAGTGATACAGCGGGAGCCCCAAAGTTCTTC. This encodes CATSDTAGAPKFF.

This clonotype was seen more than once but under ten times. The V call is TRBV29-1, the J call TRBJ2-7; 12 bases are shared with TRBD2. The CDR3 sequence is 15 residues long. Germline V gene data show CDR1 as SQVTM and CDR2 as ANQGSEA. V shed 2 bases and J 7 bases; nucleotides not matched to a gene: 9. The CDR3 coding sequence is TGCAGCGTTGAAACACTAGCGGGAGGAATACGGGAGCAGTACTTC. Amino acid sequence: CSVETLAGGIREQYF.

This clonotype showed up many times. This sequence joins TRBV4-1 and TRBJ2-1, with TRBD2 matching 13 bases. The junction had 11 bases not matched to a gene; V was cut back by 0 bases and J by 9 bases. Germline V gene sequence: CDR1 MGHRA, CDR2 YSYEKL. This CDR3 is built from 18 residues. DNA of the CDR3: TGCGCCAGCAGCCAAGATCCCAACGGACTAGCGGGGGCGGGTGAGCAGTTCTTC. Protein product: CASSQDPNGLAGAGEQFF.

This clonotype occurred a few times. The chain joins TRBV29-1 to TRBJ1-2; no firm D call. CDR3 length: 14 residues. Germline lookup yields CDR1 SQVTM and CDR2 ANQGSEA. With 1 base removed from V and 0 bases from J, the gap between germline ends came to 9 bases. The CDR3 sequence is CSVEGAPPNYGYTF. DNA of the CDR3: TGCAGCGTTGAAGGGGCCCCTCCTAACTATGGCTACACCTTC.

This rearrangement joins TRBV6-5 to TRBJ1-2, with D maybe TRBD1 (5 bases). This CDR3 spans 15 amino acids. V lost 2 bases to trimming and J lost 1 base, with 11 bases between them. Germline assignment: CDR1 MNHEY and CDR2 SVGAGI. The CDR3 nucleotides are TGTGCCAGCAGTTACCGGCAGGGAAGTAACTATGGCTACACCTTC. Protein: CASSYRQGSNYGYTF.

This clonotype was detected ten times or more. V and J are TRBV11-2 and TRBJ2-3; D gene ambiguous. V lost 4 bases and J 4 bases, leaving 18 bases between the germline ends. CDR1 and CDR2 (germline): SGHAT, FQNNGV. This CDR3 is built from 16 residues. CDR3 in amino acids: CASSSPGLGFPDTQYF. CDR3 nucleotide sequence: TGTGCCAGCAGCTCCCCCGGGCTGGGGTTTCCAGATACGCAGTATTTT.

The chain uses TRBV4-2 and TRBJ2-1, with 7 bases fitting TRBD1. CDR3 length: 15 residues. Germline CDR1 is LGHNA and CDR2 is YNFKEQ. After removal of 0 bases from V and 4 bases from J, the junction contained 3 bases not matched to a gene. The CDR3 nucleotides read TGTGCCAGCAGCCAAGAGACGGGACAGTACAATGAGCAGTTCTTC. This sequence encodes CASSQETGQYNEQFF.

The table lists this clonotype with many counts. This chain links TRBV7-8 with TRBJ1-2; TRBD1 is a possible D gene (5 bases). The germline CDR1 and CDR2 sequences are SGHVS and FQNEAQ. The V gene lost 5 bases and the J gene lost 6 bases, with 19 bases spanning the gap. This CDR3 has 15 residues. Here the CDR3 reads CASSLTAGTADGYTF. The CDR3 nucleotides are TGTGCCAGCAGCCTCACGGCAGGGACTGCCGATGGCTACACCTTC. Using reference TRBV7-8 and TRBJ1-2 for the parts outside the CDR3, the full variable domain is GAGVSQSPRYKVAKRGQDVALRCDPISGHVSLFWYQQALGQGPEFLTYFQNEAQLDKSGLPSDRFFAERPEGSVSTLKIQRTQQEDSAVYLCASSLTAGTADGYTFGSGTRLTVV.

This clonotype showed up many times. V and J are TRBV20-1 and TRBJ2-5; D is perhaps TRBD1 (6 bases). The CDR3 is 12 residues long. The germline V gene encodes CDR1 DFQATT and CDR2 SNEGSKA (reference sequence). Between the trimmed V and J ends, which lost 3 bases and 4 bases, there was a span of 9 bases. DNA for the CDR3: TGCAGTGCTAGGGGGGCGGGAGAGACCCAGTACTTC. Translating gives CSARGAGETQYF.

CDR3 protein: CASSPLGGHTQYF. CDR3 sequence (DNA): TGTGCCAGCAGTCCATTAGGGGGCCATACGCAGTATTTT. V gene TRBV12-3 or TRBV12-4 combines with J gene TRBJ2-3; 7 bases are shared with TRBD1. V dropped 5 bases and J dropped 7; count of bases not matched to a gene: 6. The CDR3 length is 13 residues.

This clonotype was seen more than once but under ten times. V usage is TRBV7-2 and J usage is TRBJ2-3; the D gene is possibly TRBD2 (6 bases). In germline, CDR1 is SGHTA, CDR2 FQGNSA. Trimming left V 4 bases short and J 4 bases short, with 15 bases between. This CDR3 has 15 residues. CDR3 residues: CASSSSDYRADTQYF. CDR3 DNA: TGTGCCAGCAGCTCCTCGGACTATAGGGCAGATACGCAGTATTTT.

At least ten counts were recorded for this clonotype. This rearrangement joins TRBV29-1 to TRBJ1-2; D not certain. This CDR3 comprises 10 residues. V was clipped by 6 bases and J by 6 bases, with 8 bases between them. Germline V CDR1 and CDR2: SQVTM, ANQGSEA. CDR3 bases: TGCAGCGTGGGGATCGATGGCTACACCTTC. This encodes CSVGIDGYTF. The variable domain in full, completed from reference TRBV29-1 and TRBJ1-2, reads SAVISQKPSRDICQRGTSLTIQCQVDSQVTMMFWYRQQPGQSLTLIATANQGSEATYESGFVIDKFPISRPNLTFSTLTVSNMSPEDSSIYLCSVGIDGYTFGSGTRLTVV.

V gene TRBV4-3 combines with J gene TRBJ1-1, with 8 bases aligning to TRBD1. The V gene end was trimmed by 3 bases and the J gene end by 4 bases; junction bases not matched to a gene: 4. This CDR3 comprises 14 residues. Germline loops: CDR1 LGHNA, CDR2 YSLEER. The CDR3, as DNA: TGCGCCAGCAGCCAGGACGACAGGGGCACTGAAGCTTTCTTT. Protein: CASSQDDRGTEAFF.

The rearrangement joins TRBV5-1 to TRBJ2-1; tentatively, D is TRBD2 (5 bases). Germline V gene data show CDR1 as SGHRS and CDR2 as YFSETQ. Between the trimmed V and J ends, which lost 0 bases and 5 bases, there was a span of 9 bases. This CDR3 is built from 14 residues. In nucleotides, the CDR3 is TGCGCCAGCAGCTTGGGGCGGGCCGACAATGAGCAGTTCTTC. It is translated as CASSLGRADNEQFF.

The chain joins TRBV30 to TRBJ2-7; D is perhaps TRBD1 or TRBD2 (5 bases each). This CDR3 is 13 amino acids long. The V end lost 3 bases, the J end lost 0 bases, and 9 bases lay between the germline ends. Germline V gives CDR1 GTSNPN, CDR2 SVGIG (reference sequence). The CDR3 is CAWSGDLSYEQYF. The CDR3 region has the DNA TGTGCCTGGAGCGGGGACCTCTCCTACGAGCAGTACTTC.

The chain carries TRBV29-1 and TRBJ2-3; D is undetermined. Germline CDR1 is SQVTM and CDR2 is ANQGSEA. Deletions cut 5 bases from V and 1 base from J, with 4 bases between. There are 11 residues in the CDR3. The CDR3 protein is CSVSRTDTQYF. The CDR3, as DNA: TGCAGCGTTTCTCGCACAGATACGCAGTATTTT.

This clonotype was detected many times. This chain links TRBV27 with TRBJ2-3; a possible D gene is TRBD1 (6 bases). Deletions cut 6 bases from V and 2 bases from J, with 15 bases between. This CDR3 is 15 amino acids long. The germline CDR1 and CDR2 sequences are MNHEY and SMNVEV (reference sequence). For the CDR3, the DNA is TGTGCCAGCAGAAGCCACAGGGTACTCACAGATACGCAGTATTTT. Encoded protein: CASRSHRVLTDTQYF.

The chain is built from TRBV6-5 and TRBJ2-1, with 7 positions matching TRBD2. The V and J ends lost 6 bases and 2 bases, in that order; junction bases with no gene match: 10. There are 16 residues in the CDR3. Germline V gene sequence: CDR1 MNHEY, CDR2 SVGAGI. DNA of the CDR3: TGTGCCAGCAGGAAAGCGGGACCCCCCACCTACAATGAGCAGTTCTTC. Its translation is CASRKAGPPTYNEQFF.

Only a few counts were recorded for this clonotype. The CDR3: CASSVGASGTAEQFF. CDR3 coding DNA: TGTGCCAGCAGCGTAGGGGCTAGCGGGACAGCTGAGCAGTTCTTC. The rearrangement joins TRBV9 to TRBJ2-1, with 9 bases identical to TRBD2. CDR1 is SGDLS, CDR2 YYNGEE, per germline. Germline trimming cut 0 bases from V and 9 bases from J; bases unmatched to any gene: 7. The CDR3 runs to 15 residues.

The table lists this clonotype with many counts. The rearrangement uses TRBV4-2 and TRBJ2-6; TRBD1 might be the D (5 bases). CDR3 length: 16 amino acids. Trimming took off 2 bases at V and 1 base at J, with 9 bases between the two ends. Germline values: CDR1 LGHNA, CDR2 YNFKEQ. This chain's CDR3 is CASSQSQGSGANVLTF. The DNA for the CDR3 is TGTGCCAGCAGCCAATCGCAGGGATCTGGGGCCAACGTCCTGACTTTC.

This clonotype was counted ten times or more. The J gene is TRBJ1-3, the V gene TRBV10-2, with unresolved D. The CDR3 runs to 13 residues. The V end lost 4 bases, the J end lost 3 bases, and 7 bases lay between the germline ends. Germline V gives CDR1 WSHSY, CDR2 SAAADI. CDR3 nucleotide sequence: TGCGCCAGCAGTGTAGGAGTTGGAAACACCATATATTTT. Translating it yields CASSVGVGNTIYF.

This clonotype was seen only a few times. As DNA, the CDR3 is TGCGCCAGCAGCCAAGATGCAGCGTTAGATACGCAGTATTTT. Translated: CASSQDAALDTQYF. The chain combines TRBV4-3 with TRBJ2-3; D gene uncertain. The germline CDR1 and CDR2 sequences are LGHNA and YSLEER. The CDR3 is made up of 14 amino acids. V dropped 0 bases and J dropped 5 bases, with 9 bases sitting between them.

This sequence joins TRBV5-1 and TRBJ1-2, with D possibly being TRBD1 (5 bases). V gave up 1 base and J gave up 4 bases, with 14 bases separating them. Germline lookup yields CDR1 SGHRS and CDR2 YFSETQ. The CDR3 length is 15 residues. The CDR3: CASSLLGDATYGYTF. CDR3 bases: TGCGCCAGCAGCTTGTTGGGGGACGCTACCTATGGCTACACCTTC.

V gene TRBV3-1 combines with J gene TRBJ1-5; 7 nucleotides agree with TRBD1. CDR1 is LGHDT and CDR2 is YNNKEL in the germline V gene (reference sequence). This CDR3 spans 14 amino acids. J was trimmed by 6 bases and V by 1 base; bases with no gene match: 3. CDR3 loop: CASSQGTGSQPQHF. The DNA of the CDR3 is TGTGCCAGCAGCCAAGGGACAGGCAGTCAGCCCCAGCATTTT.

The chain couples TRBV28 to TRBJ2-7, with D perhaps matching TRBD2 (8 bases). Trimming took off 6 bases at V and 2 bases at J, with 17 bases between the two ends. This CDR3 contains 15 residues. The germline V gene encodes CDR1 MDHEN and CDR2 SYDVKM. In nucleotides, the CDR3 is TGTGCCAGCAGGACGGGAGGGGGCGGTGCCTACGAGCAGTACTTC. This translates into CASRTGGGGAYEQYF.

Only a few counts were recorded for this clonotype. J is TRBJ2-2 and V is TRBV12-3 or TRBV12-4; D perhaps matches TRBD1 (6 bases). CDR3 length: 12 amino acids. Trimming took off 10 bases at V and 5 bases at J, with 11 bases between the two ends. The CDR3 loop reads CANRVLTGELFF. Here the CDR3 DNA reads TGTGCCAACAGGGTCTTGACCGGGGAGCTGTTTTTT.